This TCR beta chain was retrieved from a study of neurological immune-mediated disorders (dated by TCRdb to between 2018 and 2020). About the investigation overall: Among the 34 multiple sclerosis patients, relapsing-remitting MS accounted for approximately 30 and secondary progressive MS accounted for 3. The 90 to 120 TCR-beta libraries covered PBMC samples along with longitudinal samples, technical triplicates, and paired sorted CD4+ and CD8+ T-cell subsets. The study compared peripheral blood TCR-beta repertoires of HTLV-I-associated myelopathy (HAM/TSP) patients, multiple sclerosis patients and healthy controls using UMI-based sequencing. The cohort included around 70 subjects: roughly 15 with HAM/TSP, roughly 35 with multiple sclerosis, and around 20 healthy controls.

This clonotype appeared many times. It lacks a known antigen. Base qualities are not provided; no much larger clone lies one nucleotide away. Results the study describes overall, beyond this receptor: Phylogenetic analysis grouped repertoires from 18 of 34 MS patients into a cluster of related CDR3 sequences, suggesting a possible repertoire-level signature. No association of the MS cluster with clinical or MRI features was observed, and the need for larger cohorts was stated by the authors. TCR clonal expansion was highest in HAM/TSP patients and lowest in MS patients, with MS patients falling below even healthy controls. Expanded clones from different subjects shared no identical CDR3 amino acid sequences, which suggests that TCR-beta repertoires were private in all groups.

From a lookup of the germline V gene, CDR1 and CDR2 are SGHRS and YFSETQ. CDR3 length: 14 amino acids, cysteine to phenylalanine. Of the read, only the CDR3 DNA is kept; its 42 bases are in frame from base 1. V loses 5 bases of germline sequence and J loses 5 bases, and the interval between the two ends is 14 bases. To synthesize cDNA, template-switch 5'RACE was performed with a primer carrying a 10-nucleotide random unique molecular identifier so that each TCR transcript was tagged. Over 160 million TCR-beta sequences, covering 15-18 subjects, were produced in each sequencing run. Total RNA was extracted with the RNeasy kit. The KAPA Real-time Library Amplification kit was used to amplify TCR-beta VDJ regions with primers targeting the TCR constant region and the 5'RACE anchor. A first PCR added sample indexes and Illumina adaptors, and a second PCR then raised library yield. After Ampure bead purification, the TCR product of roughly 650 bp was size-selected on a 2% E-gel SizeSelection system. Before pooling, libraries had their quality checked on a Bioanalyzer, their concentration measured with Qubit, and their quantity determined with the Kapa Library Quantification kit. Paired-end 2 x 150 bp sequencing of the libraries was performed on an Illumina HiSeq 2500. To increase sequence diversity, about 25-31% phiX was spiked into each library pool. On the study's bioinformatics: The quality-filtered reads were processed with the UMI-based MiGEC pipeline, whose error correction step removed more than 75% of the raw TCR sequences. VDJ genes were aligned to IMGT germline references, and clonotypes were defined by unique CDR3 amino acid sequence plus V-J genes. VDJtools evaluated clonal expansion, Shannon diversity and CDR3 relatedness (CalcPairwiseDistances, ClusterSamples); CLCbio workbench built phylogenetic trees. Clones with at least 8 unique UMIs were defined as expanded, with this threshold being based on coefficient-of-variation modelling across technical triplicates. The public reads were reprocessed in TCRdb via fastp at Q25 and MiXCR, keeping in-frame beta chains. Rows matching on CDR3 protein sequence are summarized as one entry with the most common DNA and genes. TCRdb, not the original authors, processed these V and J calls. A total of over 35,000 distinct CDR3 sequences appear in this sample, about 2.3% of them only once. About 2.4% of the sample comes from the top ten.

Unsorted PBMC libraries were generated from 2 million PBMCs stored in RNAlater at -80 °C until RNA extraction. Multiple sclerosis patients were enrolled in a US clinical protocol under which disease progression was evaluated by magnetic resonance imaging. Peripheral blood was subjected to Ficoll-Hypaque density gradient centrifugation to isolate PBMCs, which were then cryopreserved in liquid nitrogen. This TCR was recovered from a man aged 50-59 years with multiple sclerosis. The rearranged chain carries TRBV5-1 and TRBJ2-1; D gene: possibly TRBD2, on 5 matching bases. The sequencing input was PBMCs. The CDR3 loop reads CASRAEVADNEQFF. DNA sequence: TGCGCCAGCAGGGCGGAGGTGGCAGACAATGAGCAGTTCTTC. Supplemented by the reference TRBV5-1 and TRBJ2-1 proteins around the CDR3, the complete variable domain is KAGVTQTPRYLIKTRGQQVTLSCSPISGHRSVSWYQQTPGQGLQFLFEYFSETQRNKGNFPGRFSGRQFSNSRSEMNVSTLELGDSALYLCASRAEVADNEQFFGPGTRLTVL.